This T cell receptor (beta chain) came from a study of blood T cell repertoires in COVID-19. Study context: COVID-19 samples collected from the United States, Italy and Spain covered acute and convalescent phases. The cDNA or gDNA used as material had been derived from T cells, B-cell-depleted T cells, or PBMCs.

In the source study's methods: For nucleated cells, counts were estimated from reference gene primer amplification. Method: immunoSEQ multiplex PCR; TCRdb's copy keeps in-frame clones and lacks some. D and trimming were read from the DNA, whereas the V and J calls and clone size are those reported in that table. Counted here are some 400,000 clones, around 87% occurring once; the ten biggest clones make up roughly a tenth. Trimming cost V 3 bases and J 4 bases, with 9 bases left between them. Germline loops: CDR1 KGHSH, CDR2 LQKENI. CDR3 length: 13 residues. The sequencing sample was made of peripheral blood. This receptor was taken from a woman aged 25-40 years with COVID-19, enrolled during active disease. The chain recombines TRBV18 with TRBJ2-5; a possible D gene is TRBD1 (5 bases). The CDR3 DNA follows: TGTGCCAGCTCACCTGCTAGGGGAGAGACCCAGTACTTC. This sequence encodes CASSPARGETQYF.